The 8 T cell receptor beta chains listed next were all sequenced from one sample in a study of T cells in Graves' hyperthyroidism and ophthalmopathy. The TCR beta CDR3 regions underwent amplification using RNA transcripts as the source. First-round RT-PCR targeting the TCR CDR3 was performed with the HTBI primer set. Using its own MiXCR run on the multiplex PCR reads, TCRdb lists one record per CDR3 protein. The table includes about 550,000 distinct CDR3 sequences, 20% detected once. What was sequenced was blood. Every receptor here comes from a man between 18 and 29 years old with Graves' hyperthyroidism.

This clonotype has a handful of counts. A much larger clone differs from this one at a single base, so this may be a read error. The rearrangement links TRBV12-3 or TRBV12-4 to TRBJ2-5; D gene uncertain. The CDR3 consists of 13 residues. CDR3 protein: CASRRPGAETKYF. CDR3 sequence (DNA): TGTGCCAGCCGACGCCCAGGCGCGGAGACCAAGTACTTC.

The gene calls are TRBV6-2 or TRBV6-3 and TRBJ2-5; TRBD1 matches 9 bases. Unmatched junction bases numbered 11, after V lost 11 bases and J lost 7 bases. The length of the CDR3 is 13 residues. CDR1 MNHEY and CDR2 SVGEGT come from the germline V gene. The CDR3 DNA reads as TGTGCCGGATCCGGGACAGGGAAAGGGACCCAGTACTTC. It encodes CAGSGTGKGTQYF.

This clonotype occurred many times. The chain couples TRBV28 to TRBJ2-5, with a weak D call TRBD1 (5 bases). CDR1 is MDHEN, CDR2 SYDVKM, per germline. CDR3 length: 15 residues. V lost 5 bases, J lost 2 bases, and 15 bases lay in between. This CDR3 is CASSPLQTAQETQYF. The CDR3 DNA reads as TGTGCCAGCAGTCCTCTGCAGACAGCACAAGAGACCCAGTACTTC.

This clonotype was seen repeatedly, ten times or more. The chain recombines TRBV6-1 with TRBJ1-1; no reliable D call. The CDR3 contains 13 residues. V lost 5 bases to trimming and J lost 1 base, with 8 bases between them. CDR1 and CDR2 (germline): MNHNS, SASEGT. The CDR3 nucleotides read TGTGCCAGCAGTCGGAAGCCGAACACTGAAGCTTTCTTT. Translating gives CASSRKPNTEAFF.

The gene calls are TRBV11-1 and TRBJ2-5; D gene ambiguous. Germline CDR1 is SGHAT and CDR2 is FQDESV (reference sequence). The CDR3 contains 14 residues. Trimming removed 3 bases at V and 1 base at J, with 9 bases between. The CDR3: CASSFEYSQETQYF. The CDR3 DNA sequence: TGTGCCAGCAGCTTTGAGTATTCCCAAGAGACCCAGTACTTC. The variable domain in full, with the rest retrieved from reference TRBV11-1 and TRBJ2-5, is EAEVAQSPRYKITEKSQAVAFWCDPISGHATLYWYRQILGQGPELLVQFQDESVVDDSQLPKDRFSAERLKGVDSTLKIQPAELGDSAMYLCASSFEYSQETQYFGPGTRLLVL.

The rearrangement uses TRBV6-5 and TRBJ1-2; no firm D call. Germline V gene data show CDR1 as MNHEY and CDR2 as SVGAGI. There are 15 residues in the CDR3. V lost 2 bases and J 3 bases, leaving 13 bases between the germline ends. CDR3: CASSYGQEEYYGYTF. The CDR3 region has the DNA TGTGCCAGCAGTTACGGTCAGGAGGAATACTATGGCTACACCTTC.

This sequence joins TRBV2 and TRBJ1-5; D possibly corresponds to TRBD1 (5 bases). Germline V gene lookup returns CDR1 SNHLY and CDR2 FYNNEI. Trimming took 5 bases from V and 0 from J, leaving 20 bases between them. This CDR3 spans 18 amino acids. The CDR3 here is CASSTPGDGPNSNQPQHF. CDR3 in DNA: TGTGCCAGCAGTACCCCCGGGGACGGTCCCAATAGCAATCAGCCCCAGCATTTT.

This clonotype appeared a few times. V usage is TRBV3-1 and J usage is TRBJ1-1, with TRBD1 matching 9 bases. This CDR3 contains 13 residues. J gave up 11 bases and V 4 bases, and 8 bases lay outside the gene matches. Germline CDR1 reads LGHDT; CDR2 reads YNNKEL (reference sequence). The CDR3 region is CASSRTGVVDAFF. CDR3 nucleotides: TGTGCCAGCAGCCGGACAGGGGTGGTGGACGCTTTCTTT. Drawing the rest from reference TRBV3-1 and TRBJ1-1, the complete variable domain is DTAVSQTPKYLVTQMGNDKSIKCEQNLGHDTMYWYKQDSKKFLKIMFSYNNKELIINETVPNRFSPKSPDKAHLNLHINSLELGDSAVYFCASSRTGVVDAFFGQGTRLTVV.